Shown below are 21 T cell receptor beta chains from a single sample sequenced in a study of human T cells and chemical hapten exposure. MiXCR, applied by TCRdb to the RACE reads, yields one record per CDR3 protein. Found here are about 120,000 distinct CDR3 sequences, about 12% of them singletons; the top ten hold roughly 1.3%. Sample time point: patch test 1, 2 weeks after DPC sensitization. The treatment denotes: therapeutic diphenylcyclopropenone sensitization with weekly scalp DPC. Source: whole blood, taken in connection with sensitization to the hapten diphenylcyclopropenone (DPC). These receptors were obtained from a woman between 50 and 59 years old with alopecia areata. Some clones in this sample may be carry-over from other donors' samples.

This clonotype was observed at least ten times. The J gene is TRBJ1-4, the V gene TRBV10-3, with D perhaps matching TRBD1 (6 bases). Trimming stripped 5 bases from V and 8 bases from J, with 18 bases between. The CDR3 totals 15 residues. Germline V gene data show CDR1 as ENHRY and CDR2 as SYGVKD. CDR3 protein: CAISPGAGFDEKLFF. CDR3 nucleotide sequence: TGTGCCATCAGTCCAGGGGCAGGGTTTGACGAAAAACTGTTTTTT.

This clonotype was counted at least ten times. DNA for the CDR3: TGTGCCAGCAGCTTAGGGAGCGGAGGAGCAGGGACTTCCTACAATGAGCAGTTCTTC. Translating gives CASSLGSGGAGTSYNEQFF. The chain joins TRBV11-2 to TRBJ2-1; TRBD2 is a possible D gene (6 bases). V was clipped by 1 base and J by 1 base, with 20 bases between them. The length of the CDR3 is 19 residues. Germline loops: CDR1 SGHAT, CDR2 FQNNGV.

This clonotype was counted ten times or more. The chain employs TRBV6-5 and TRBJ1-4, with 7 positions matching TRBD1. CDR1 is MNHEY and CDR2 is SVGAGI in the germline V gene. The CDR3 covers 14 residues. The V segment lost 5 bases and the J segment 6 bases; nucleotides outside the gene matches: 6. The CDR3 here is CASSRRQGDEKLFF. CDR3 nucleotide sequence: TGTGCCAGCAGTCGCCGACAGGGTGATGAAAAACTGTTTTTT.

This clonotype was seen repeatedly, ten times or more. The V and J genes are TRBV11-1 and TRBJ2-7; tentatively, D is TRBD1 (6 bases). Germline V gene data show CDR1 as SGHAT and CDR2 as FQDESV (reference sequence). There are 12 residues in the CDR3. V was trimmed by 5 bases and J by 9 bases, leaving 14 bases between them. The CDR3: CASSPQGIRQYF. Here the CDR3 DNA reads TGTGCCAGCAGCCCACAGGGAATACGGCAGTACTTC.

This clonotype was seen more than once but under ten times. The chain links TRBV28 to TRBJ1-5; 10 bases are shared with TRBD1. The V gene end was trimmed by 6 bases and the J gene end by 5 bases; junction bases not matched to a gene: 10. Looked up from germline, CDR1 is MDHEN and CDR2 is SYDVKM. There are 16 residues in the CDR3. The CDR3 reads CASSLGRDRGYQPQHF. The CDR3 DNA reads TGTGCCAGCAGCTTGGGCCGGGACAGGGGATATCAGCCCCAGCATTTT.

The chain carries TRBV28 and TRBJ2-1; the D is unclear. The germline gives CDR1 MDHEN, CDR2 SYDVKM. Trimming pared 3 bases from V and 6 bases from J, leaving 6 bases between. This CDR3 has 12 amino acids. CDR3 in DNA: TGTGCCAGCAGTTTTCCCCCCAATGAGCAGTTCTTC. Protein product: CASSFPPNEQFF.

This clonotype was observed a few times. V gene TRBV28 combines with J gene TRBJ1-2; 9 nucleotides agree with TRBD1. V shed 6 bases and J 4 bases; nucleotides not matched to a gene: 15. CDR1 is MDHEN, CDR2 SYDVKM, per germline. The CDR3 contains 17 residues. CDR3 coding DNA: TGTGCCAGCAGACGTCCGGGACAGGGACCCTCGGGCTATGGCTACACCTTC. As protein: CASRRPGQGPSGYGYTF.

The rearrangement joins TRBV10-1 to TRBJ1-1; D gene uncertain. The length of the CDR3 is 14 residues. Germline assignment: CDR1 WNHNN and CDR2 SYGVQD (reference sequence). V was cut by 8 bases and J by 7 bases, with 20 bases left in between. CDR3 loop: CASSSVGSGVEAFF. Written as DNA, the CDR3 is TGCGCCAGCTCTTCCGTGGGGTCAGGCGTTGAAGCTTTCTTT.

A few counts support this clonotype. V gene TRBV12-3 or TRBV12-4 combines with J gene TRBJ1-5; 8 bases fit TRBD1. V gave up 6 bases and J gave up 6 bases; unmatched junction bases: 7. The CDR3 spans 14 residues. The CDR3 reads CASSPGQGVQPQHF. DNA for the CDR3: TGTGCCAGCAGCCCTGGACAGGGTGTTCAGCCCCAGCATTTT.

This clonotype was recorded at least ten times. The V gene is TRBV2, the J gene TRBJ1-2; D not resolved. V was clipped by 6 bases and J by 2 bases, with 7 bases between them. The CDR3 has 12 residues. CDR1 is SNHLY, CDR2 FYNNEI, per germline. The CDR3 DNA follows: TGTGCCAGCAGCACCGTAAACTATGGCTACACCTTC. This codes for CASSTVNYGYTF. Based on the CDR3 plus reference TRBV2 and TRBJ1-2, the full variable domain is EPEVTQTPSHQVTQMGQEVILRCVPISNHLYFYWYRQILGQKVEFLVSFYNNEISEKSEIFDDQFSVERPDGSNFTLKIRSTKLEDSAMYFCASSTVNYGYTFGSGTRLTVV.

This clonotype was observed many times. This chain uses TRBV6-4 with TRBJ2-1; D is ambiguous. Looked up from germline, CDR1 is MRHNA and CDR2 is SNTAGT. The CDR3 has 15 amino acids. Trimming removed 0 bases from V and 5 bases from J, with 11 bases in between. CDR3 DNA: TGTGCCAGCAGTGACTCGAATGAACAGCACAATGAGCAGTTCTTC. It is translated as CASSDSNEQHNEQFF.

This clonotype has a handful of counts. V usage is TRBV12-2 and J usage is TRBJ2-3; the table's D gene call, TRBD1, was not cross checked with the DNA. TRBV12-2 is a documented pseudogene. There are 15 residues in the CDR3. The DNA for the CDR3 is TGTGCAAGTCGCTCACCCGGGGAATCGGGAGATACGCAGTATTTT. The encoded protein is CASRSPGESGDTQYF.

There are a few counts of this clonotype. The rearrangement links TRBV7-9 to TRBJ1-1, with TRBD1 matching 7 bases. This CDR3 has 13 residues. V shed 5 bases and J 7 bases; nucleotides not matched to a gene: 7. Germline loops: CDR1 SEHNR, CDR2 FQNEAQ (reference sequence). The CDR3 DNA reads as TGTGCCAGCAGCGGGGGACAGTGGGATGAAGCTTTCTTT. Translated, it gives CASSGGQWDEAFF.

The rearrangement uses TRBV12-2 and TRBJ2-5. TRBV12-2 is given as a pseudogene. This CDR3 is 17 amino acids long. The CDR3 sequence is CASRPSLGRLFQETQYF. CDR3 bases: TGTGCAAGTCGCCCGAGCCTTGGAAGGCTGTTCCAAGAGACCCAGTACTTC.

The rearrangement links TRBV6-2 or TRBV6-3 to TRBJ2-1; maybe TRBD2 (6 bases). Germline V CDR1 and CDR2: MNHEY, SVGEGT. V lost 6 bases and J lost 5, with 8 bases in between. The length of the CDR3 is 12 residues. CDR3 DNA sequence: TGTGCCAGCAGAGGACTAAACAATGAGCAGTTCTTC. It codes for CASRGLNNEQFF.

This clonotype has more than one count but fewer than ten. The chain carries TRBV7-9 and TRBJ2-2; 7 nucleotides align to TRBD1. The CDR3 length is 15 residues. In germline, CDR1 is SEHNR, CDR2 FQNEAQ (reference sequence). Trimming took 5 bases from V and 0 from J; bases not matched to a gene: 3. CDR3 loop: CASSPDRTNTGELFF. The CDR3 DNA follows: TGTGCCAGCAGCCCGGACAGGACGAACACCGGGGAGCTGTTTTTT. Together with reference TRBV7-9 and TRBJ2-2, the CDR3 gives the full variable domain: DTGVSQNPRHKITKRGQNVTFRCDPISEHNRLYWYRQTLGQGPEFLTYFQNEAQLEKSRLLSDRFSAERPKGSFSTLEIQRTEQGDSAMYLCASSPDRTNTGELFFGEGSRLTVL.

This clonotype was detected a few times. V is TRBV3-1 and J is TRBJ2-3; 7 bases line up with TRBD2. J gave up 4 bases and V 2 bases, and 6 bases lay outside the gene matches. In germline, CDR1 is LGHDT, CDR2 YNNKEL (reference sequence). The CDR3 sequence is 15 residues long. The CDR3 DNA sequence: TGTGCCAGCAGCCAACCAGCGGGGATTTCAGATACGCAGTATTTT. Encoded protein: CASSQPAGISDTQYF.

This sequence joins TRBV24-1 and TRBJ2-7, with 7 positions matching TRBD1. The CDR3 is 14 residues long. Losses at the gene ends were 5 bases for V and 2 bases for J; bases not matched to a gene: 5. The germline V gene encodes CDR1 KGHDR and CDR2 SFDVKD. CDR3 region: CATSATGVPYEQYF. The CDR3 DNA reads TGTGCCACCAGTGCTACAGGGGTTCCCTACGAGCAGTACTTC.

At least ten counts were recorded for this clonotype. The rearrangement uses TRBV28 and TRBJ1-2; D is unresolved. Germline V CDR1 and CDR2: MDHEN, SYDVKM. Trimming removed 6 bases at V and 6 bases at J, with 17 bases between. The CDR3 runs to 14 residues. This CDR3 is CASSPLRYADGYTF. CDR3 DNA: TGTGCCAGCAGCCCCCTGCGGTACGCGGATGGCTACACCTTC.

This clonotype was recorded many times. J is TRBJ2-7 and V is TRBV19; D remains ambiguous. CDR3 size: 8 residues. CDR1 LNHDA and CDR2 SQIVND come from the germline V gene (reference sequence). CDR3 DNA sequence: TGTGTCAGCCTCGAGCAGTACTTC. Its protein is CVSLEQYF.

This clonotype showed up many times. The chain joins TRBV11-3 to TRBJ2-3, with D perhaps matching TRBD2 (6 bases). There are 14 residues in the CDR3. With 5 bases removed from V and 8 bases from J, the gap between germline ends came to 17 bases. Germline V gives CDR1 SGHNT, CDR2 YENEEA. CDR3 amino acids: CASSPGGERGTQYF. The CDR3 DNA reads TGTGCCAGCAGCCCCGGGGGTGAGAGGGGTACGCAGTATTTT.